This passage covers 25 T cell receptor beta chains from one sample sequenced in a study of naive CD8 T cells in extremely preterm neonates. Produced via immunoSEQ multiplex PCR; TCRdb's table is partial and in-frame only. The sample has over 5,000 clones; 95% to 97% are singletons. The material sequenced was naive CD8+ T cells from blood. Every receptor here comes from a human donor in good health.

The rearrangement joins TRBV2 to TRBJ2-7, with a weak D call TRBD2 (6 bases). Germline values: CDR1 SNHLY, CDR2 FYNNEI. The CDR3 has 14 amino acids. With 6 bases removed from V and 5 bases from J, the gap between germline ends came to 17 bases. CDR3 nucleotides: TGTGCCAGCAGCGTCGCGGGGTCTCAGCACGAGCAGTACTTC. Its translation: CASSVAGSQHEQYF. The full variable domain, rest sourced from reference TRBV2 and TRBJ2-7, is EPEVTQTPSHQVTQMGQEVILRCVPISNHLYFYWYRQILGQKVEFLVSFYNNEISEKSEIFDDQFSVERPDGSNFTLKIRSTKLEDSAMYFCASSVAGSQHEQYFGPGTRLTVT.

This chain connects TRBV27 to TRBJ2-7; TRBD1 aligns across 8 bases. The germline V gene has CDR1 MNHEY and CDR2 SMNVEV (reference sequence). The CDR3 contains 15 residues. Losses at the gene ends were 4 bases for V and 2 bases for J; bases not matched to a gene: 7. The CDR3 sequence is CASSSRQGSPYEQYV. For the CDR3, the DNA is TGTGCCAGCAGTTCACGACAGGGGAGTCCCTACGAGCAGTACGTC.

The rearrangement links TRBV28 to TRBJ2-5, with TRBD2 matching over 11 bases. Trimming cost V 7 bases and J 5 bases; bases outside gene matches: 12. The CDR3 spans 16 residues. Germline V lookup: CDR1 MDHEN, CDR2 SYDVKM. CDR3 DNA sequence: TGTGCCAGCACCTTTATATTAGCGGGGGGGCGGGAGACCCAGTACTTC. Translation: CASTFILAGGRETQYF.

The chain combines TRBV6-5 with TRBJ2-5, with TRBD1 identical over 7 bases. The J call may be faulty, since TRBJ2-7 better matches the DNA end. This CDR3 spans 13 amino acids. Germline loops: CDR1 MNHEY, CDR2 SVGAGI. The CDR3 reads CASSLGQTYEQYF. The CDR3, as DNA: TGTGCCAGCAGCCTGGGACAGACCTACGAGCAGTACTTC.

This clone appeared once. The chain combines TRBV6-1 with TRBJ1-5; possible D gene TRBD1, 5 bases. The CDR3 is 15 residues long. Deletions cut 2 bases from V and 5 bases from J, with 13 bases between. Germline assignment: CDR1 MNHNS and CDR2 SASEGT. Here the CDR3 reads CASSEFREVDQPQHF. The CDR3 DNA follows: TGTGCCAGCAGTGAATTCAGGGAAGTGGATCAGCCCCAGCATTTT.

The chain carries TRBV7-2 and TRBJ2-1; 7 bases map to TRBD2. This CDR3 comprises 17 residues. V was pared by 4 bases and J by 0 bases, with 9 bases of the junction left unmatched. Per the germline V gene, CDR1 is SGHTA and CDR2 is FQGNSA. CDR3 sequence (DNA): TGTGCCAGCAGCTCCCGTCCGACTAGCACCTCCTACAATGAGCAGTTCTTC. It codes for CASSSRPTSTSYNEQFF.

The chain has TRBV15 and TRBJ2-5; TRBD2 matches 9 bases. The V segment lost 8 bases and the J segment 5 bases; nucleotides outside the gene matches: 12. This CDR3 is built from 15 residues. CDR1 and CDR2 from the germline V gene are LNHNV and YYDKDF (reference sequence). CDR3 in amino acids: CATGPGLAIMETQYF. The CDR3 DNA reads as TGTGCCACCGGACCGGGACTAGCAATAATGGAGACCCAGTACTTC.

The chain is built from TRBV7-9 and TRBJ1-6, with 8 bases lining up with TRBD1. CDR1 is SEHNR and CDR2 is FQNEAQ in the germline V gene (reference sequence). This CDR3 region has 14 residues. V shed 4 bases and J 10 bases; nucleotides not matched to a gene: 6. This CDR3 reads CASSWTGLESPLHF. CDR3 DNA sequence: TGTGCCAGCAGCTGGACAGGGTTAGAATCACCCCTCCACTTT.

This clone is a singleton in its sample. The chain uses TRBV27 and TRBJ2-7, with a weak D call TRBD2 (5 bases). The CDR3 extends over 16 amino acids. Germline CDR1 reads MNHEY; CDR2 reads SMNVEV (reference sequence). V gave up 0 bases and J gave up 0 bases, with 12 bases separating them. CDR3 in amino acids: CASSLSSGGASYEQYF. Here the CDR3 DNA reads TGTGCCAGCAGTTTATCTTCTGGAGGTGCCTCCTACGAGCAGTACTTC.

This chain uses TRBV5-1 with TRBJ1-4, with D hard to call. The germline gives CDR1 SGHRS, CDR2 YFSETQ. Trimming stripped 0 bases from V and 5 bases from J, with 11 bases between. The CDR3 consists of 15 residues. The CDR3 DNA reads as TGCGCCAGCAGCTTGGGGGCTCTCCTAAATGAAAAACTGTTTTTT. This encodes CASSLGALLNEKLFF.

V usage is TRBV6-6 and J usage is TRBJ1-6; TRBD1 agrees at 7 bases. This CDR3 is built from 14 residues. V lost 7 bases, J lost 5 bases, and 5 bases stayed unmatched. The V gene's germline CDR1 is MNHNY and CDR2 SVGAGI (reference sequence). As DNA, the CDR3 is TGTGCCAGCACCCCGGACAGGAATAATTCACCCCTCCACTTT. Its translation is CASTPDRNNSPLHF.

The genes are TRBV28 and TRBJ2-5; 7 bases are shared with TRBD2. CDR3 length: 15 residues. V gave up 7 bases and J gave up 7 bases; unmatched junction bases: 15. CDR1 and CDR2 (germline): MDHEN, SYDVKM. CDR3 amino acids: CASTPEGGTGGTQYF. DNA for the CDR3: TGTGCCAGCACCCCGGAGGGCGGGACGGGGGGGACCCAGTACTTC.

The table lists this clone with a count of one. CDR3 sequence: CASSYGLAGAYNEQFF. CDR3 sequence (DNA): TGTGCCAGCAGCTACGGACTAGCGGGGGCGTACAATGAGCAGTTCTTC. The chain links TRBV7-2 to TRBJ2-1, with TRBD2 matching over 13 bases. V shed 4 bases and J 4 bases; nucleotides not matched to a gene: 4. Germline V CDR1 and CDR2: SGHTA, FQGNSA. The CDR3 loop spans 16 amino acids.

This clone was detected once. The rearrangement links TRBV4-1 to TRBJ1-2; TRBD1 agrees at 9 bases. Per the germline V gene, CDR1 is MGHRA and CDR2 is YSYEKL. The CDR3 spans 15 residues. With V trimmed by 0 bases and J by 4 bases, 3 bases remained unmatched. The CDR3 here is CASSQETGGPYGYTF. CDR3 DNA sequence: TGCGCCAGCAGCCAAGAGACAGGGGGTCCCTATGGCTACACCTTC.

The J gene is TRBJ1-1, the V gene TRBV9; no definite D call. Trimming stripped 4 bases from V and 2 bases from J, with 9 bases between. CDR1 and CDR2 (germline): SGDLS, YYNGEE. The CDR3 has 13 amino acids. This chain's CDR3 is CASSPRHNTEAFF. The CDR3 DNA is TGTGCCAGCAGCCCTCGACATAACACTGAAGCTTTCTTT.

The chain links TRBV4-1 to TRBJ2-2, with TRBD2 matching 11 bases. The junction had 15 bases not matched to a gene; V was cut back by 5 bases and J by 10 bases. This CDR3 is 17 amino acids long. Germline lookup yields CDR1 MGHRA and CDR2 YSYEKL. The CDR3 nucleotides are TGCGCCAGCAGCTACGGGCTAGCGGGGGGAACATCCGCGGAGCTGTTTTTT. Translated, it gives CASSYGLAGGTSAELFF.

This chain links TRBV29-1 with TRBJ2-7; a weak D match, TRBD2 (5 bases). There are 11 residues in the CDR3. The germline V gene encodes CDR1 SQVTM and CDR2 ANQGSEA. Trimming cost V 5 bases and J 3 bases, with 8 bases left between them. Here the CDR3 DNA reads TGCAGCGTTATAGCGAACTACGAGCAGTACTTC. It encodes CSVIANYEQYF.

J is TRBJ2-1 and V is TRBV7-9; 8 nucleotides match TRBD1. The CDR3 contains 16 residues. Germline V gives CDR1 SEHNR, CDR2 FQNEAQ (reference sequence). After removal of 4 bases from V and 3 bases from J, the junction contained 8 bases not matched to a gene. The CDR3 DNA follows: TGTGCCAGCAGCTCACAGCCAGGGGGCATCTACAATGAGCAGTTCTTC. Translated: CASSSQPGGIYNEQFF.

This chain links TRBV7-9 with TRBJ2-1, with 14 bases identical to TRBD2. CDR3 size: 16 residues. The trim removed 5 bases at V and 10 bases at J, leaving 10 bases unmatched. Per the germline V gene, CDR1 is SEHNR and CDR2 is FQNEAQ (reference sequence). The CDR3 region is CASSQGTSGRVGEQFF. The DNA of the CDR3 is TGTGCCAGCAGCCAGGGGACTAGCGGGAGAGTAGGGGAGCAGTTCTTC.

This chain links TRBV7-9 with TRBJ1-4; TRBD1 aligns across 7 bases. Germline loops: CDR1 SEHNR, CDR2 FQNEAQ (reference sequence). The CDR3 sequence is 16 residues long. J lost 5 bases, V lost 5 bases, and 11 bases had no gene match. The CDR3 coding sequence is TGTGCCAGCAGCAAGTTGTCGGGGACAGAAAATGAAAAACTGTTTTTT. Translating it yields CASSKLSGTENEKLFF.

The V call is TRBV27, the J call TRBJ1-1; weak D call: TRBD1 (5 bases). The germline V and J ends were trimmed by 6 bases and 8 bases, with 16 bases remaining between them. CDR3 length equals 13 residues. In germline, CDR1 is MNHEY, CDR2 SMNVEV (reference sequence). CDR3 in amino acids: CASRWGVRTEAFF. The CDR3 coding sequence is TGTGCCAGCAGGTGGGGGGTTCGAACCGAAGCTTTCTTT.

The chain joins TRBV6-6 to TRBJ2-1; D is unclear. The CDR3 runs 13 residues. From germline, CDR1 is MNHNY and CDR2 SVGAGI (reference sequence). Trimming removed 2 bases at V and 4 bases at J, with 6 bases between. The CDR3 DNA reads TGTGCCAGCAGTTACGTACAGTACAATGAGCAGTTCTTC. It translates to CASSYVQYNEQFF.

This chain uses TRBV4-3 with TRBJ2-2, with TRBD2 as a possible D gene (7 bases). The CDR3 has 19 amino acids. V lost 1 base, J lost 4 bases, and 22 bases lay in between. CDR1 LGHNA and CDR2 YSLEER come from the germline V gene. The CDR3 coding sequence is TGCGCCAGCAGCCAAGTAATAATTTCAGGGGAGGGGACCACCGGGGAGCTGTTTTTT. Protein product: CASSQVIISGEGTTGELFF.

In regard to this clone: Other DNA variants within this sample encode the same CDR3. V and J are TRBV7-2 and TRBJ2-3; tentatively, D is TRBD2 (5 bases). The CDR3 contains 15 residues. Trimming took 5 bases from V and 6 from J, leaving 18 bases between them. Germline-derived CDR1 and CDR2 are SGHTA and FQGNSA. CDR3 region: CASSDIADLRDTQYF. The CDR3 nucleotides read TGTGCCAGCAGCGATATCGCGGACTTGAGGGATACGCAGTATTTT.

The V and J genes are TRBV7-2 and TRBJ2-1; 11 bases align to TRBD2. CDR3 length equals 15 residues. The junction had 0 bases not matched to a gene; V was cut back by 3 bases and J by 2 bases. Germline assignment: CDR1 SGHTA and CDR2 FQGNSA. CDR3 in DNA: TGTGCCAGCAGCTTTAGCGGGGGGGCCTACAATGAGCAGTTCTTC. Encoded protein: CASSFSGGAYNEQFF.